The 6 T cell receptor beta chains listed next were all sequenced from one sample in a study of shared clonotypes between healthy human individuals. Libraries were prepared by immunoSEQ multiplex PCR; TCRdb keeps only in-frame clonotypes and omits some of them. The table lists 2 million to 3 million clones, under 95% of them singletons, with roughly 0.39% in the top ten. Material for sequencing was naive CD4+ T cells from PBMCs. Documented subset: CD45RA+ positively selected. The receptors shown here come from a man aged 18 to 35 in good health. Some clones in this sample may be carry-over from other donors' samples.

The chain has TRBV4-1 and TRBJ2-7, with 10 bases aligning to TRBD2. The CDR3 spans 18 residues. Germline values: CDR1 MGHRA, CDR2 YSYEKL. The junction had 11 bases not matched to a gene; V was cut back by 1 base and J by 2 bases. The CDR3 is CASSQAPQLAGTAYEQYF. In nucleotides, the CDR3 is TGCGCCAGCAGCCAAGCCCCACAACTAGCGGGGACGGCCTACGAGCAGTACTTC.

The rearrangement joins TRBV5-5 to TRBJ2-7, with TRBD2 identical over 8 bases. The CDR3 sequence is 17 residues long. The V gene's germline CDR1 is SGHKS and CDR2 YYEKEE (reference sequence). V was clipped by 0 bases and J by 2 bases; unmatched bases: 10. The CDR3 region has the DNA TGTGCCAGCAGCTTGGTTTATGGGGAAGCGGGGGCCTACGAGCAGTACTTC. It codes for CASSLVYGEAGAYEQYF.

Notes on this clone: This specimen includes other DNA sequences encoding the same CDR3. The rearrangement links TRBV2 to TRBJ1-1; D remains ambiguous. The CDR3 length is 11 residues. Trimming took off 5 bases at V and 0 bases at J, with 1 base between the two ends. The germline V gene encodes CDR1 SNHLY and CDR2 FYNNEI. The CDR3 region is CASSLNTEAFF. In DNA form, the CDR3 reads TGTGCCAGCAGTCTGAACACTGAAGCTTTCTTT.

The chain couples TRBV2 to TRBJ2-4; D unresolved. V gave up 4 bases and J gave up 7 bases, with 11 bases separating them. Per germline, CDR1 SNHLY and CDR2 FYNNEI. The CDR3 runs 13 residues. This chain's CDR3 is CASSGWVGNIQYF. CDR3 coding DNA: TGTGCCAGCAGTGGTTGGGTGGGGAACATTCAGTACTTC.

J is TRBJ2-7 and V is TRBV14; D uncertain. V lost 4 bases, J lost 2 bases, and 18 bases lay in between. Germline values: CDR1 SGHDN, CDR2 FVKESK. This CDR3 region has 16 residues. CDR3 sequence (DNA): TGTGCCAGCAGCCGTTCTAGGTGGCAAAACACCTACGAGCAGTACTTC. It yields the protein CASSRSRWQNTYEQYF.

This clone was picked up a small number of times. Other DNA variants within this sample encode the same CDR3. This chain connects TRBV28 to TRBJ1-2; no reliable D call. This CDR3 has 13 residues. Germline V CDR1 and CDR2: MDHEN, SYDVKM. Trimming stripped 5 bases from V and 2 bases from J, with 9 bases between. CDR3 sequence reads: CASSLDGNYGYTF. In DNA, the CDR3 is TGTGCCAGCAGTCTGGACGGGAACTATGGCTACACCTTC.